Below, 26 T cell receptor beta chains from the same sample are listed, as sequenced in a study of cytomegalovirus exposure and HLA in healthy donors. The PCR contained 60 Vbeta and 13 Jbeta primers. Profiled with immunoSEQ multiplex PCR; TCRdb holds only in-frame clones, not every one. This sample has around 130,000 clones, with approximately 80% found just once. Source material: PBMCs. Receptors were obtained from a woman in her 40s in good health and CMV-seropositive.

The J gene is TRBJ1-3, the V gene TRBV6-1; a possible D gene is TRBD1 (5 bases). Trimming took off 8 bases at V and 1 base at J, with 12 bases between the two ends. Germline values: CDR1 MNHNS, CDR2 SASEGT. The CDR3 covers 14 residues. The CDR3 is CASRPGGSGNTIYF. The CDR3 nucleotides read TGTGCCAGCCGCCCCGGGGGGTCTGGAAACACCATATATTTT.

The chain couples TRBV7-3 to TRBJ2-2, with 12 positions matching TRBD2. Germline V gene data show CDR1 as SGHTA and CDR2 as FQGTGA. V shed 3 bases and J 5 bases; nucleotides not matched to a gene: 4. The CDR3 is 16 residues long. CDR3 in DNA: TGTGCCAGCAGCTTTACTAGCGGGAGGCTTACCGGGGAGCTGTTTTTT. This sequence encodes CASSFTSGRLTGELFF.

V gene TRBV2 combines with J gene TRBJ2-4; D is undetermined. The CDR3 totals 14 residues. Germline CDR1 is SNHLY and CDR2 is FYNNEI. The CDR3, as DNA: TGTGCATTAACACACGTGTTTGGCAAAAACATTCAGTACTTC. The encoded protein is CALTHVFGKNIQYF.

V is TRBV29-1 and J is TRBJ2-7; D call uncertain. Germline CDR1 and CDR2: SQVTM and ANQGSEA. The CDR3 is made up of 11 amino acids. Trimming cost V 1 base and J 1 base, with 2 bases left between them. The CDR3 DNA follows: TGCAGCGTTGAAGCATCCTACGAGCAGTACTTC. It is translated as CSVEASYEQYF.

This clone has more than one count but fewer than ten. J is TRBJ1-6 and V is TRBV7-2; D remains unclear. The CDR3 spans 13 residues. V was clipped by 5 bases and J by 17 bases, with 19 bases between them. Germline loops: CDR1 SGHTA, CDR2 FQGNSA. The CDR3 region is CASSPYIRSFVHF. CDR3 nucleotides: TGTGCCAGCAGCCCCTATATTCGAAGTTTTGTCCACTTT.

The rearrangement joins TRBV28 to TRBJ2-7; D perhaps matches TRBD1 (6 bases). The length of the CDR3 is 12 residues. Trimming took off 5 bases at V and 6 bases at J, with 11 bases between the two ends. Looked up from germline, CDR1 is MDHEN and CDR2 is SYDVKM. CDR3 coding DNA: TGTGCCAGCAGTGCTCAGGGGTTCGAGCAGTACTTC. It encodes CASSAQGFEQYF.

The rearrangement links TRBV5-4 to TRBJ1-1, with D maybe TRBD1 (5 bases). With 1 base removed from V and 0 bases from J, the gap between germline ends came to 19 bases. In germline, CDR1 is SGHNT, CDR2 YYREEE (reference sequence). The CDR3 loop spans 18 amino acids. CDR3 sequence: CASSLPGPFDPLNTEAFF. The CDR3 region has the DNA TGTGCCAGCAGCTTGCCAGGGCCATTCGACCCCTTGAACACTGAAGCTTTCTTT.

The chain is built from TRBV2 and TRBJ1-1; 8 bases align to TRBD1. CDR3 length: 14 residues. Germline CDR1 SNHLY, CDR2 FYNNEI. The V and J ends lost 8 bases and 7 bases, in that order; junction bases with no gene match: 12. The CDR3 sequence: CASGRTGQAIEAFF. The CDR3 DNA follows: TGTGCCAGCGGGAGAACGGGACAGGCCATTGAAGCTTTCTTT.

This chain links TRBV10-3 with TRBJ2-7; 10 bases are shared with TRBD1. This CDR3 region has 17 residues. V was pared by 3 bases and J by 0 bases, with 8 bases of the junction left unmatched. Germline-derived CDR1 and CDR2 are ENHRY and SYGVKD. The CDR3 DNA follows: TGTGCCATCAGTGAACCCTCCCGGACAGGGGGCTCCTACGAGCAGTACTTC. The encoded protein is CAISEPSRTGGSYEQYF.

In this sample, this clone turned up once. J is TRBJ1-6 and V is TRBV19, with D possibly being TRBD1 (5 bases). The germline CDR1 and CDR2 sequences are LNHDA and SQIVND (reference sequence). V lost 6 bases and J 8 bases, leaving 14 bases between the germline ends. The CDR3 runs 14 residues. In nucleotides, the CDR3 is TGTGCCAGTAGGAAGGGGATTGGATATTCACCCCTCCACTTT. As protein: CASRKGIGYSPLHF.

The V and J genes are TRBV20-1 and TRBJ2-3, with D hard to call. The CDR3 is made up of 11 amino acids. Trimming left V 5 bases short and J 1 base short, with 4 bases between. CDR1 DFQATT and CDR2 SNEGSKA come from the germline V gene (reference sequence). The CDR3 DNA follows: TGCAGTGCTCCAGGCACAGATACGCAGTATTTT. It is translated as CSAPGTDTQYF.

J is TRBJ2-2 and V is TRBV9, with 9 bases fitting TRBD2. Germline V lookup: CDR1 SGDLS, CDR2 YYNGEE. This CDR3 is built from 20 residues. The V segment lost 2 bases and the J segment 3 bases; nucleotides outside the gene matches: 17. The CDR3 loop is CASSVQAGRGGPGDTGELFF. As DNA, the CDR3 is TGTGCCAGCAGCGTGCAGGCGGGGCGGGGGGGCCCGGGCGACACCGGGGAGCTGTTTTTT.

The genes are TRBV7-2 and TRBJ1-1, with a weak D call TRBD1 (6 bases). This CDR3 has 14 amino acids. Between the trimmed V and J ends, which lost 0 bases and 5 bases, there was a span of 10 bases. Germline V gives CDR1 SGHTA, CDR2 FQGNSA. The CDR3 coding sequence is TGTGCCAGCAGCTTAGCGCCCAGGGGAACTGAAGCTTTCTTT. This translates into CASSLAPRGTEAFF. The whole variable domain, remainder taken from reference TRBV7-2 and TRBJ1-1, is GAGVSQSPSNKVTEKGKDVELRCDPISGHTALYWYRQSLGQGLEFLIYFQGNSAPDKSGLPSDRFSAERTGGSVSTLTIQRTQQEDSAVYLCASSLAPRGTEAFFGQGTRLTVV.

V and J are TRBV6-5 and TRBJ2-3, with 10 nucleotides matching TRBD2. V dropped 5 bases and J dropped 5; count of bases not matched to a gene: 7. The CDR3 spans 15 residues. The germline CDR1 and CDR2 sequences are MNHEY and SVGAGI. The CDR3 protein is CASSPSGRVGDTQYF. The CDR3 coding sequence is TGTGCCAGCAGTCCAAGCGGGAGGGTCGGAGATACGCAGTATTTT.

The gene calls are TRBV7-2 and TRBJ2-3; 9 positions match TRBD2. There are 17 residues in the CDR3. J gave up 4 bases and V 2 bases, and 10 bases lay outside the gene matches. Per the germline V gene, CDR1 is SGHTA and CDR2 is FQGNSA. CDR3 coding DNA: TGTGCCAGCAGCTTATGGTCTAGCGGGATTTGGGCAGATACGCAGTATTTT. It is translated as CASSLWSSGIWADTQYF.

V is TRBV5-1 and J is TRBJ2-7; a weak D match, TRBD1 (6 bases). V was cut by 0 bases and J by 2 bases, with 9 bases left in between. Germline loops: CDR1 SGHRS, CDR2 YFSETQ. CDR3 length equals 14 residues. CDR3 sequence: CASSLDGQTYEQYF. As DNA, the CDR3 is TGCGCCAGCAGCTTGGACGGACAGACCTACGAGCAGTACTTC.

The chain is built from TRBV5-6 and TRBJ2-5; D not certain. Per the germline V gene, CDR1 is SGHDT and CDR2 is YYEEEE. V gave up 0 bases and J gave up 4 bases, with 7 bases separating them. CDR3 length equals 13 residues. The CDR3 DNA reads TGTGCCAGCAGCTTGGGGTTCGGAGAGACCCAGTACTTC. Amino acid sequence: CASSLGFGETQYF.

V gene TRBV5-6 combines with J gene TRBJ1-3; 7 positions agree with TRBD1. The CDR3 is 17 residues long. J was trimmed by 9 bases and V by 4 bases; bases with no gene match: 19. Germline lookup yields CDR1 SGHDT and CDR2 YYEEEE. CDR3 DNA sequence: TGTGCCAGCAGCCCTAGGACAGGAACCTCTCTGGGAGGCACCATATATTTT. As protein: CASSPRTGTSLGGTIYF.

The chain recombines TRBV28 with TRBJ1-2; TRBD1 agrees at 10 bases. From germline, CDR1 is MDHEN and CDR2 SYDVKM. Trimming cost V 4 bases and J 7 bases; bases outside gene matches: 6. CDR3 size: 14 residues. CDR3 DNA sequence: TGTGCCAGCAGTTCCGGGACAGGGGTATTTGGCTACACCTTC. The encoded protein is CASSSGTGVFGYTF.

This sequence joins TRBV11-2 and TRBJ2-7; the match to TRBD1 covers 8 bases. The ends lost 0 bases at V and 1 base at J; junction bases unmatched: 5. The germline V gene encodes CDR1 SGHAT and CDR2 FQNNGV. The CDR3 is 16 amino acids. The CDR3 DNA reads as TGTGCCAGCAGCTTAGATCTCGGACAGGGATCCTACGAGCAGTACTTC. Translating gives CASSLDLGQGSYEQYF.

The chain uses TRBV27 and TRBJ2-7, with TRBD2 matching over 10 bases. The CDR3 totals 16 residues. J lost 3 bases, V lost 6 bases, and 11 bases had no gene match. CDR1 is MNHEY and CDR2 is SMNVEV in the germline V gene (reference sequence). In nucleotides, the CDR3 is TGTGCCAGCAGCCTTGTGGCTAGCGGGAGTAGCTACGAGCAGTACTTC. This codes for CASSLVASGSSYEQYF.

This chain uses TRBV14 with TRBJ2-3, with D perhaps matching TRBD1 (5 bases). Germline-derived CDR1 and CDR2 are SGHDN and FVKESK. This CDR3 comprises 15 residues. V was shortened by 6 bases and J by 1 base, with 14 bases between the two germline ends. CDR3 in amino acids: CASRQRQTRTDTQYF. The DNA for the CDR3 is TGTGCCAGCAGACAGAGACAGACCCGCACAGATACGCAGTATTTT.

This clone was recorded a few times. The J gene is TRBJ2-1, the V gene TRBV9; D not resolved. Germline CDR1 is SGDLS and CDR2 is YYNGEE. The CDR3 is 13 residues long. Trimming shortened V by 0 bases and J by 4 bases, and 5 bases separated the two germline ends. This CDR3 reads CASSVEAYNEQFF. Here the CDR3 DNA reads TGTGCCAGCAGCGTAGAAGCGTACAATGAGCAGTTCTTC. Full variable domain (rest looked up from reference TRBV9 and TRBJ2-1): DSGVTQTPKHLITATGQRVTLRCSPRSGDLSVYWYQQSLDQGLQFLIQYYNGEERAKGNILERFSAQQFPDLHSELNLSSLELGDSALYFCASSVEAYNEQFFGPGTRLTVL.

This sequence joins TRBV6-5 and TRBJ2-1; D not certain. The length of the CDR3 is 13 residues. Germline-derived CDR1 and CDR2 are MNHEY and SVGAGI. Trimming took 4 bases from V and 5 from J, leaving 9 bases between them. CDR3 protein: CASSLYRDNEQFF. CDR3 DNA sequence: TGTGCCAGCAGTTTATACCGGGACAATGAGCAGTTCTTC.

This clone has more than one count but fewer than ten. The chain has TRBV5-4 and TRBJ2-7; 9 nucleotides line up with TRBD2. The ends lost 3 bases at V and 3 bases at J; junction bases unmatched: 4. CDR1 is SGHNT and CDR2 is YYREEE in the germline V gene (reference sequence). CDR3 length equals 14 residues. CDR3: CASSSLAGDYEQYF. The CDR3 nucleotides are TGTGCCAGCAGCTCATTAGCGGGAGACTACGAGCAGTACTTC.

As for this clone: This sample includes further DNA sequences coding for the same CDR3. V and J are TRBV9 and TRBJ1-5; 7 nucleotides agree with TRBD1. The germline CDR1 and CDR2 sequences are SGDLS and YYNGEE. The CDR3 is 14 amino acids. J gave up 2 bases and V 2 bases, and 1 base lay outside the gene matches. CDR3 residues: CASSVTGGNQPQHF. Written as DNA, the CDR3 is TGTGCCAGCAGCGTTACAGGGGGCAATCAGCCCCAGCATTTT.